The rows below give T cell receptor beta chains drawn from one sample of a study of Ad26.COV2.S vaccination and SARS-CoV-2 variants. TCRdb keeps only in-frame clones here, not all; method: immunoSEQ multiplex PCR. The repertoire holds 360,000 or so clones, with about 91% as singletons. This specimen consisted of peripheral blood, obtained in a trial of Ad26.COV2.S vaccine versus placebo. All receptors derive from a person aged 18-65 years who received the Ad26.COV2.S COVID-19 vaccine or a placebo. CDR3s include the opening cysteine and the closing phenylalanine or tryptophan. D genes are given only for firm matches. The size entry is marked missing in some rows and otherwise reads once, few, many or a size class.

j_call: TRBJ2-1; v_call: TRBV7-3; d_call: -; clone_size: -; cdr3_nt: TGTGCCAGCAGCTTATTTGAAGGCAATGAGCAGTTCTTC; cdr3_aa: CASSLFEGNEQFF
j_call: TRBJ2-1; v_call: TRBV18; d_call: TRBD2; clone_size: -; cdr3_nt: TGTGCCAGCTCACCACCGGGCGGGAGTCGGCGCAATGAGCAGTTCTTC; cdr3_aa: CASSPPGGSRRNEQFF
j_call: TRBJ2-1; v_call: TRBV3-1/TRBV3-2; d_call: -; clone_size: -; cdr3_nt: TGTGCCAGCAGCCCCACTAAGAAAAGCAATGAGCAGTTCTTC; cdr3_aa: CASSPTKKSNEQFF
j_call: TRBJ2-7; v_call: TRBV27; d_call: TRBD2; clone_size: -; cdr3_nt: TGTGCCAGCAGTTTAAGGACTAGCGGGTACGCCTCCTACGAGCAGTACTTC; cdr3_aa: CASSLRTSGYASYEQYF
j_call: TRBJ2-1; v_call: TRBV12-3/TRBV12-4; d_call: -; clone_size: -; cdr3_nt: TGTGCCAGCACGACTTTTAATGAGCAGTTCTTC; cdr3_aa: CASTTFNEQFF
j_call: TRBJ2-3; v_call: TRBV6-2/TRBV6-3; d_call: -; clone_size: -; cdr3_nt: TGTGCCAGCAGCCCCCTAGAGGCAGATACGCAGTATTTT; cdr3_aa: CASSPLEADTQYF
j_call: TRBJ1-3; v_call: TRBV28; d_call: -; clone_size: -; cdr3_nt: TGTGCCAGCAGTTCGTTGATTGGCACTTCTGGAAACACCATATATTTT; cdr3_aa: CASSSLIGTSGNTIYF
j_call: TRBJ2-1; v_call: TRBV2; d_call: -; clone_size: -; cdr3_nt: TGTGCCAGCAGTCCCCTACGGGAGCGATACAATGAGCAGTTCTTC; cdr3_aa: CASSPLRERYNEQFF
j_call: TRBJ1-4; v_call: TRBV2; d_call: -; clone_size: -; cdr3_nt: TGTGCCAGCGGGGACCTATGGGCAAAACTGTTTTTT; cdr3_aa: CASGDLWAKLFF
j_call: TRBJ2-7; v_call: TRBV7-2; d_call: TRBD1; clone_size: -; cdr3_nt: TGTGCCAGCAGCACCCCCGGGACAGGGTCCGAGCAGTACTTC; cdr3_aa: CASSTPGTGSEQYF
j_call: TRBJ1-1; v_call: TRBV29-1; d_call: TRBD1; clone_size: -; cdr3_nt: TGCAGCGTGGGGGGACAGGGTATAGTAAACACTGAAGCTTTCTTT; cdr3_aa: CSVGGQGIVNTEAFF
j_call: TRBJ2-1; v_call: TRBV9; d_call: TRBD1; clone_size: -; cdr3_nt: TGTGCCAGCAGCCTAGGCTACAGGGGCAATGAGCAGTTCTTC; cdr3_aa: CASSLGYRGNEQFF
j_call: TRBJ1-4; v_call: TRBV5-1; d_call: -; clone_size: -; cdr3_nt: TGCGCCAGCAGCACTTTGGCAGGGTCGGCAATGAAAAAACTGTTTTTT; cdr3_aa: CASSTLAGSAMKKLFF
j_call: TRBJ2-5; v_call: TRBV20-1; d_call: -; clone_size: -; cdr3_nt: TGCAGTGCTAGTATTTTGTCCGCCCAAGAGACCCAGTACTTC; cdr3_aa: CSASILSAQETQYF
j_call: TRBJ1-5; v_call: TRBV18; d_call: TRBD1; clone_size: -; cdr3_nt: TGTGCCAGCTCACCCTTTAGGGACAGGTTCAATCAGCCCCAGCATTTT; cdr3_aa: CASSPFRDRFNQPQHF
j_call: TRBJ2-1; v_call: TRBV29-1; d_call: TRBD1; clone_size: -; cdr3_nt: TGCAGCGTCGACAGGGGGCTGAATGAGCAGTTCTTC; cdr3_aa: CSVDRGLNEQFF
j_call: TRBJ1-2; v_call: TRBV3-1/TRBV3-2; d_call: TRBD1; clone_size: -; cdr3_nt: TGTGCCAGCAGCCAAGGACAGGGGTACAACTATGGCTACACCTTC; cdr3_aa: CASSQGQGYNYGYTF
j_call: TRBJ1-1; v_call: TRBV12-3/TRBV12-4; d_call: -; clone_size: -; cdr3_nt: TGTGCCAGCAGTTTCCGTCCATTCGGAGCTTTCTTT; cdr3_aa: CASSFRPFGAFF
j_call: TRBJ1-4; v_call: TRBV20-1; d_call: -; clone_size: few; cdr3_nt: TGCAGTGCTAGAGATTGGCCCGGACTGTTTTTT; cdr3_aa: CSARDWPGLFF
j_call: TRBJ2-7; v_call: TRBV23-1; d_call: -; clone_size: -; cdr3_nt: TGCGCCAGCAGTCAAACCTGGTTTGGGGCGAAGGCCCGCTCCTACGAGCAGTACTTC; cdr3_aa: CASSQTWFGAKARSYEQYF
j_call: TRBJ1-5; v_call: TRBV28; d_call: -; clone_size: -; cdr3_nt: TGTGCCAGCAGGTATGCGACAGGCTGGCATCAGCCCCAGCATTTT; cdr3_aa: CASRYATGWHQPQHF
j_call: TRBJ2-3; v_call: TRBV19; d_call: TRBD2; clone_size: -; cdr3_nt: TGTGCCAGTAGTATGGGACTAGGCACAGATACGCAGTATTTT; cdr3_aa: CASSMGLGTDTQYF
j_call: TRBJ1-1; v_call: TRBV27; d_call: -; clone_size: -; cdr3_nt: TGTGCCAGCAGTTTTGCCCGAGGGACCGAAGCTTTCTTT; cdr3_aa: CASSFARGTEAFF
j_call: TRBJ2-1; v_call: TRBV7-8; d_call: TRBD1; clone_size: -; cdr3_nt: TGTGCCAGCAGCCCTAGGTCAGGACAGGGGGACAATGAGCAGTTCTTC; cdr3_aa: CASSPRSGQGDNEQFF
j_call: TRBJ2-7; v_call: TRBV6-2/TRBV6-3; d_call: -; clone_size: -; cdr3_nt: TGTGCCAGCAGTTACGAACGGTCAAGGCCCTACGAGCAGTACTTC; cdr3_aa: CASSYERSRPYEQYF
j_call: TRBJ1-2; v_call: TRBV5-6; d_call: -; clone_size: few; cdr3_nt: TGTGCCAGCTACCCCCGGGGCAGAACTAACTATGGCTACACCTTC; cdr3_aa: CASYPRGRTNYGYTF
j_call: TRBJ1-4; v_call: TRBV28; d_call: TRBD1; clone_size: -; cdr3_nt: TGTGCCAGCAGTTCCCAGCCGACAGGGAGACAACTGTTTTTT; cdr3_aa: CASSSQPTGRQLFF
j_call: TRBJ2-1; v_call: TRBV7-3; d_call: TRBD2; clone_size: -; cdr3_nt: TGTGCCAGCAGCTTAGGGACTAGCGGGCGGAATGAGCAGTTCTTC; cdr3_aa: CASSLGTSGRNEQFF
j_call: TRBJ1-1; v_call: TRBV14; d_call: TRBD1; clone_size: few; cdr3_nt: TGTGCCAGCAGCCTTAAGACAGGGGGCAGGACTGAAGCTTTCTTT; cdr3_aa: CASSLKTGGRTEAFF
j_call: TRBJ1-5; v_call: TRBV18; d_call: -; clone_size: -; cdr3_nt: TGTGCCAGCTCACCGAGGGACTTATGGGGTGGGGAGCCCCAGCATTTT; cdr3_aa: CASSPRDLWGGEPQHF